This T cell receptor (beta chain) was observed in a study of T cells in Graves' hyperthyroidism and ophthalmopathy. For ophthalmopathy patients, the Clinical Activity Score was at least 3 and the NOSPECS grade at least 4; duration was under 3 months. There were TCR beta CDR3 regions amplified from RNA transcripts. When the TCR CDR3 underwent first-round RT-PCR, the HTBI primer set was used. TCRdb passed the multiplex PCR reads through MiXCR, listing each CDR3 protein once. The table has roughly 640,000 distinct CDR3 sequences, 15% to 20% seen once; the top ten hold roughly 3.5%. Comment on this clonotype: One end of the junction varies from germline; a read error may be responsible.

The clonotype was recovered from a woman aged 40 to 49 with Graves' ophthalmopathy. The sequenced material came from blood.

Here the CDR3 reads CASSFTWTGRDTQCF. The CDR3 DNA is TGTGCCAGCAGTTTCACCTGGACAGGGCGGGATACGCAGTGTTTT. The rearrangement links TRBV28 to TRBJ2-3; TRBD1 matches at 8 bases. Germline V gives CDR1 MDHEN, CDR2 SYDVKM. CDR3 length equals 15 residues.